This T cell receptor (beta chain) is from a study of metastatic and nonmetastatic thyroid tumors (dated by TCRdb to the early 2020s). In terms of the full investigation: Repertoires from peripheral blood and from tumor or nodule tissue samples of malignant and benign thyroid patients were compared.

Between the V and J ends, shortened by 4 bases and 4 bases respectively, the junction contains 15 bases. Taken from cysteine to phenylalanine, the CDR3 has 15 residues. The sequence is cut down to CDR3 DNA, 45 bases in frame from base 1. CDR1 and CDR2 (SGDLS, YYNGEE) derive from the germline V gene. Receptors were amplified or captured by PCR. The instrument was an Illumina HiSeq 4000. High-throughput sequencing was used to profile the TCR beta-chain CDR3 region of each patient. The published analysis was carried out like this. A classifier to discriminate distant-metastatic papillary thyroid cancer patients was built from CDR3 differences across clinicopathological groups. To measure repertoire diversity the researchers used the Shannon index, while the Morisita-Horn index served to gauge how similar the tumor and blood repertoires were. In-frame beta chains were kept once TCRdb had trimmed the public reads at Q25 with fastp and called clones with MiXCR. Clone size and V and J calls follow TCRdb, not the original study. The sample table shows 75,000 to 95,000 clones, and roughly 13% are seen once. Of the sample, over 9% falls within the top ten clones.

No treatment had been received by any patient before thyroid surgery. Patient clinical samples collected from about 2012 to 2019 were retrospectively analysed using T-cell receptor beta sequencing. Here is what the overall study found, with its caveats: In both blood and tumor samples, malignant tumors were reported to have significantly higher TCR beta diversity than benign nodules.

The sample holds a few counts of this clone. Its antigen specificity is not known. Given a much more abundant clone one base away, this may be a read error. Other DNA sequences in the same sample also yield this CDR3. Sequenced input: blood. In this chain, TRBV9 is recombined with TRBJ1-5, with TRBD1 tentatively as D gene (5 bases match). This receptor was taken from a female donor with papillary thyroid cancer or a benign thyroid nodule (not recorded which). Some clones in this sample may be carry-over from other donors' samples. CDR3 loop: CASSQGRDRNQPQHF. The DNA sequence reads TGTGCCAGCAGCCAGGGTCGTGACAGAAATCAGCCCCAGCATTTT. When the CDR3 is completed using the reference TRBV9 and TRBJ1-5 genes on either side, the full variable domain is DSGVTQTPKHLITATGQRVTLRCSPRSGDLSVYWYQQSLDQGLQFLIQYYNGEERAKGNILERFSAQQFPDLHSELNLSSLELGDSALYFCASSQGRDRNQPQHFGDGTRLSIL.